This T cell receptor (beta chain) was identified in a study of T cell repertoires in cytomegalovirus infection (dated by TCRdb to between 2019 and 2020). Study-wide context: Donor HLA type was relevant to the analysis, as public TCR beta signatures indicated carriage of CMV infection together with the matching HLA type.

Paper-wide results and their limitations: In both this cohort and an independent cohort of 300 to 450 donors, the cumulative frequency of public TCR beta family members distinguished carriers of CMV infection plus the relevant HLA type. The ex vivo response was dominated by HLA-C-restricted CMV-specific TCR beta clonotypes, and the single most frequent clonotype in two of eight donors was supplied by these HLA-C-restricted clonotypes.

This clonotype was found a few times. Its antigen remains unidentified. No base quality information exists; no much larger clone differs at one position. The sample was run on an Illumina HiSeq 1500. TCRdb reran the public reads through fastp at Q25 and MiXCR, keeping productive beta chains. Every CDR3 protein is listed once, alongside the most common genes and DNA of its rows. This sample has about 400,000 distinct CDR3 sequences in its table, and approximately 18% of those were observed once. 8.5% to 10% of the sample lies in the top ten. This clonotype originated in a human donor in good health (CMV status not recorded). Some clones in this sample may be carry-over from other donors' samples. Input material: PBMCs.

The CDR3 in this case is CASSKSSGRAAETQYF. At the DNA level, the sequence is TGTGCCAGCAGTAAGTCTAGCGGGAGGGCCGCGGAGACCCAGTACTTC. The chain is encoded by TRBV12-3 or TRBV12-4 joined to TRBJ2-5; 12 central bases correspond to TRBD2. The germline V end is reduced by 5 bases and the J end by 5 bases; junction bases left unmatched: 9. Reading from cysteine to phenylalanine, the CDR3 counts 16 amino acids. Solely the CDR3 DNA is kept, with 48 bases framed from the first base.